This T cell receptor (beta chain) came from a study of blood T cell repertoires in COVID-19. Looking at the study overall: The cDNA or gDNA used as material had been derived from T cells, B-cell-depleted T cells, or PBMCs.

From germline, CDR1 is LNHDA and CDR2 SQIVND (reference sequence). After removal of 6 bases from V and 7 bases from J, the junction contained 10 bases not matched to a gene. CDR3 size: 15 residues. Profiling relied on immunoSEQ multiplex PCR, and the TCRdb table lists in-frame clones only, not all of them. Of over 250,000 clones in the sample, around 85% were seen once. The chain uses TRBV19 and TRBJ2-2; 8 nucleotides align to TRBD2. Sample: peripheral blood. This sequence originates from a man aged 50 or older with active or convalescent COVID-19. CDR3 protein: CASRGRGRMVGELFF. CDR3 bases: TGTGCCAGTAGGGGTCGCGGGAGGATGGTCGGGGAGCTGTTTTTT.